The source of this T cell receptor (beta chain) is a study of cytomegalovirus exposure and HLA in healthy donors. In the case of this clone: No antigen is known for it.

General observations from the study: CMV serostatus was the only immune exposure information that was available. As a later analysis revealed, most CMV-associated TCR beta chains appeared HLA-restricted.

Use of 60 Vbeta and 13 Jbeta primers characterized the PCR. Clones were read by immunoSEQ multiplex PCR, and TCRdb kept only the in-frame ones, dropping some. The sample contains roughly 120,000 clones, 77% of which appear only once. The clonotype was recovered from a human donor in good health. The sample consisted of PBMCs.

The CDR3 DNA reads TGTGCCAGCAGCCGGACTAGCGGAGAACAGAGCTCCTACAATGAGCAGTTCTTC. It yields the protein CASSRTSGEQSSYNEQFF. The V and J genes are TRBV4-2 and TRBJ2-1, with 10 bases lining up with TRBD2. V lost 4 bases and J lost 0; bases outside the gene matches: 9. The CDR3 totals 18 residues. From germline, CDR1 is LGHNA and CDR2 YNFKEQ.